Shown below are 17 T cell receptor beta chains from a single sample sequenced in a study of blood T cell repertoires in COVID-19. Repertoires were generated with immunoSEQ multiplex PCR, while TCRdb's copy carries only in-frame clones and drops some. The sample holds some 340,000 clones, 85% seen once. Sequencing was done on a sample of peripheral blood. These receptors originate from a woman between 18 and 30 years old with acute or convalescent COVID-19.

The CDR3 is CASTLSETQYF. The CDR3 DNA sequence: TGTGCCAGCACCCTTTCCGAGACCCAGTACTTC. The J gene is TRBJ2-5, the V gene TRBV7-9; no definite D call. The CDR3 is made up of 11 amino acids. V was pared by 7 bases and J by 5 bases, with 8 bases between. Germline V lookup: CDR1 SEHNR, CDR2 FQNEAQ (reference sequence).

V is TRBV9 and J is TRBJ2-1; 8 nucleotides align to TRBD1. Germline trimming cut 2 bases from V and 5 bases from J; bases unmatched to any gene: 6. The CDR3 totals 15 residues. Germline V gene data show CDR1 as SGDLS and CDR2 as YYNGEE. This chain's CDR3 is CASSVVQGANNEQFF. CDR3 coding DNA: TGTGCCAGCAGCGTTGTCCAGGGGGCAAACAATGAGCAGTTCTTC.

The chain couples TRBV7-3 to TRBJ2-1, with 7 bases matching TRBD2. This CDR3 has 15 amino acids. Trimming cost V 0 bases and J 5 bases; bases outside gene matches: 4. The germline V gene encodes CDR1 SGHTA and CDR2 FQGTGA. The CDR3 DNA follows: TGTGCCAGCAGCTTAACACGGGGGACTAACAATGAGCAGTTCTTC. It specifies CASSLTRGTNNEQFF.

The CDR3 reads CASSQNRDRDGYTF. The CDR3 nucleotides read TGTGCCAGCAGCCAGAACCGGGACAGGGATGGCTACACCTTC. The chain is built from TRBV7-8 and TRBJ1-2; 9 bases align to TRBD1. This CDR3 region has 14 residues. The V segment lost 5 bases and the J segment 6 bases; nucleotides outside the gene matches: 7. From germline, CDR1 is SGHVS and CDR2 FQNEAQ.

The rearrangement joins TRBV4-1 to TRBJ2-7, with TRBD1 matching over 8 bases. Trimming took 2 bases from V and 3 from J; bases not matched to a gene: 12. Per germline, CDR1 MGHRA and CDR2 YSYEKL. The CDR3 is made up of 17 amino acids. The CDR3 nucleotides are TGCGCCAGCAGCCAAAGTACCAGGGGGCTCGGGCTCTACGAGCAGTACTTC. This codes for CASSQSTRGLGLYEQYF.

The rearrangement links TRBV29-1 to TRBJ1-1, with TRBD1 matching over 7 bases. Germline V CDR1 and CDR2: SQVTM, ANQGSEA. There are 14 residues in the CDR3. The junction had 2 bases not matched to a gene; V was cut back by 1 base and J by 0 bases. CDR3 loop: CSVEADRMNTEAFF. CDR3 DNA sequence: TGCAGCGTTGAAGCGGACAGGATGAACACTGAAGCTTTCTTT.

The V gene is TRBV4-1, the J gene TRBJ2-7; D gene uncertain. Germline-derived CDR1 and CDR2 are MGHRA and YSYEKL. Trimming shortened V by 1 base and J by 2 bases, and 6 bases separated the two germline ends. CDR3 length: 13 amino acids. For the CDR3, the DNA is TGCGCCAGCAGCCAAGTGAGCACCTACGAGCAGTACTTC. It codes for CASSQVSTYEQYF.

This clone has a single count. The chain joins TRBV10-3 to TRBJ2-7; a possible D gene is TRBD2 (6 bases). Per germline, CDR1 ENHRY and CDR2 SYGVKD. V lost 3 bases, J lost 7 bases, and 10 bases lay in between. The CDR3 is 12 residues long. The chain's CDR3 is CAISEFAGEQYF. CDR3 nucleotides: TGTGCCATCAGTGAATTTGCGGGAGAGCAGTACTTC.

This clone has only one observation. V and J are TRBV7-6 and TRBJ1-6; D remains unclear. Trimming stripped 1 base from V and 9 bases from J, with 10 bases between. The CDR3 sequence is 14 residues long. Per germline, CDR1 SGHVS and CDR2 FNYEAQ. CDR3 loop: CASSLGETGSPLHF. For the CDR3, the DNA is TGTGCCAGCAGCTTAGGGGAGACGGGTTCACCCCTCCACTTT.

This clone has at least ten counts. The genes are TRBV6-4 and TRBJ2-1; 8 nucleotides line up with TRBD2. Per the germline V gene, CDR1 is MRHNA and CDR2 is SNTAGT. V lost 4 bases to trimming and J lost 6 bases; unmatched junction nucleotides: 2. This CDR3 is 13 amino acids long. CDR3 loop: CASSAGTSNEQFF. The CDR3 DNA sequence: TGTGCCAGCAGTGCCGGGACTAGCAATGAGCAGTTCTTC.

The chain employs TRBV7-8 and TRBJ1-4; TRBD1 is a possible D gene (5 bases). The CDR3 loop spans 14 amino acids. V was shortened by 2 bases and J by 7 bases, with 11 bases between the two germline ends. The germline gives CDR1 SGHVS, CDR2 FQNEAQ. CDR3 sequence reads: CASSLRGYTEKLFF. The CDR3 DNA reads as TGTGCCAGCAGCTTAAGGGGCTATACTGAAAAACTGTTTTTT.

This sequence joins TRBV19 and TRBJ1-1, with 11 bases fitting TRBD1. V dropped 6 bases and J dropped 4; count of bases not matched to a gene: 7. The CDR3 loop spans 15 amino acids. CDR1 and CDR2 (germline): LNHDA, SQIVND (reference sequence). This CDR3 is CASRQDGTGGTEAFF. Here the CDR3 DNA reads TGTGCCAGTAGACAAGACGGGACAGGGGGCACTGAAGCTTTCTTT.

The gene calls are TRBV24-1 and TRBJ2-1; D not resolved. The germline V gene encodes CDR1 KGHDR and CDR2 SFDVKD. Deletions cut 8 bases from V and 0 bases from J, with 16 bases between. This CDR3 region has 16 residues. The CDR3 loop is CATTILRRSSYNEQFF. CDR3 coding DNA: TGTGCCACCACCATATTACGGCGGAGCTCCTACAATGAGCAGTTCTTC.

The rearrangement links TRBV5-1 to TRBJ2-5; D is perhaps TRBD1 (6 bases). Deletions cut 5 bases from V and 1 base from J, with 6 bases between. The CDR3 sequence is 12 residues long. The V gene's germline CDR1 is SGHRS and CDR2 YFSETQ. Here the CDR3 DNA reads TGCGCCAGCAGGGACAGCCAAGAGACCCAGTACTTC. Amino acids: CASRDSQETQYF.

This sequence joins TRBV12-3 or TRBV12-4 and TRBJ1-5; TRBD1 matches at 7 bases. This CDR3 has 13 residues. Unmatched junction bases numbered 3, after V lost 5 bases and J lost 5 bases. CDR3 DNA sequence: TGTGCCAGCAGTCCCGGGACAGATCAGCCCCAGCATTTT. This codes for CASSPGTDQPQHF.

The V call is TRBV6-6, the J call TRBJ1-5; D is uncertain. Trimming left V 7 bases short and J 5 bases short, with 12 bases between. The length of the CDR3 is 13 residues. CDR1 and CDR2 (germline): MNHNY, SVGAGI (reference sequence). The CDR3 here is CASTGLQDQPQHF. CDR3 coding DNA: TGTGCCAGCACCGGACTTCAGGATCAGCCCCAGCATTTT.

This sequence joins TRBV9 and TRBJ2-1, with 7 bases that match TRBD1. Germline V gives CDR1 SGDLS, CDR2 YYNGEE. The CDR3 sequence is 14 residues long. Unmatched junction bases numbered 9, after V lost 2 bases and J lost 10 bases. The CDR3 sequence: CASSVSQGWGEQFF. The CDR3 region has the DNA TGTGCCAGCAGCGTTTCACAGGGGTGGGGCGAGCAGTTCTTC.